A selection of T cell receptor beta chains follows, all from one sample in a study of T cell changes during pregnancy in multiple sclerosis. TCRdb's copy holds only in-frame clones and misses some; the assay was immunoSEQ multiplex PCR. The sample shows around 86,000 clones, 90% to 95% of them seen only once. The sequenced sample was peripheral blood, obtained in the first trimester of pregnancy. These receptors were collected from a female donor with multiple sclerosis, enrolled in a pregnancy study. Both conserved end residues are part of each CDR3. The D gene is left open where the match is weak. The listing skips clone size in some rows; elsewhere it reads once, few, many or a size class.

d_call j_call clone_size v_call cdr3_length cdr3_nt cdr3_aa
TRBD1 TRBJ2-1 - TRBV19 16 TGTGCCAGTAGTAGGACAGGGGGCGCAGGTCCCAATGAGCAGTTCTTC CASSRTGGAGPNEQFF
- TRBJ1-1 - TRBV5-4 13 TGTGCCAGCAGCTTGGATTTATACTCTGAAGCTTTCTTT CASSLDLYSEAFF
- TRBJ1-4 - TRBV5-1 17 TGCGCCAGCAGCTTGGGATCCGACAGGACAACTAATGAAAAACTGTTTTTT CASSLGSDRTTNEKLFF
- TRBJ1-1 - TRBV7-9 12 TGTGCCCTCTCTCACATGAACACTGAAGCTTTCTTT CALSHMNTEAFF
- TRBJ1-4 - TRBV28 16 TGTGCCAGCAGTCGAATCGACGGGGGGAGCAATGAAAAACTGTTTTTT CASSRIDGGSNEKLFF
- TRBJ2-1 once TRBV5-1 15 TGCGCCAGCAGCCGCGGAACAGGGGACTCCAATGAGCAGTTCTTC CASSRGTGDSNEQFF
- TRBJ2-2 once TRBV5-1 15 TGCGCCAGCAGCTTAAACCCAGGTTCAACCGGGGAGCTGTTTTTT CASSLNPGSTGELFF
- TRBJ2-1 - TRBV19 13 TGTGCCAGTAGTATCGGGAGTTACAATGAGCAGTTCTTC CASSIGSYNEQFF
TRBD1 TRBJ1-2 - TRBV6-1 11 TGTGCCACAGGACAGGGGGGTGGCTACACCTTC CATGQGGGYTF
TRBD2 TRBJ2-5 - TRBV4-1 16 TGCGCCAGCAGCCAAGGACTAGCGGGTATCCAAGAGACCCAGTACTTC CASSQGLAGIQETQYF
TRBD1 TRBJ2-3 - TRBV19 15 TGTGCCAGTAGTATTTCCGACCGGACAGGGGATACGCAGTATTTT CASSISDRTGDTQYF
- TRBJ2-1 - TRBV9 13 TGTGCCAGCAGCGTAGAGCCCTACAATGAGCAGTTCTTC CASSVEPYNEQFF
TRBD1 TRBJ1-4 - TRBV4-2 15 TGTGCCAGCAGCCAAGCCGGGACAGGGGATGAAAAACTGTTTTTT CASSQAGTGDEKLFF
TRBD1 TRBJ1-1 - TRBV20-1 10 TGCAGTGCAGGGGACAGGGTGACTTTCTTT CSAGDRVTFF
TRBD2 TRBJ2-7 - TRBV6-5 15 TGTGCCAGCAGACCCCCTAGCGGGAGACCCTACGAGCAGTACTTC CASRPPSGRPYEQYF
TRBD2 TRBJ2-3 - TRBV7-2 17 TGTGCCAGCAGCAAAAGCGGGGGGGCGGGTCGGGCAGATACGCAGTATTTT CASSKSGGAGRADTQYF
- TRBJ2-3 - TRBV20-1 11 TGCAGTTTCAGGGTCGCAGATACGCAGTATTTT CSFRVADTQYF
TRBD2 TRBJ2-5 - TRBV5-1 15 TGCGCCAGCAGCTTCGGACTAGCGGGAGGAGAGACCCAGTACTTC CASSFGLAGGETQYF
- TRBJ1-2 - TRBV16 14 TGTGCCAGCAGCCAGCAGACAGTGTTCAGGGGCTACACCTTC CASSQQTVFRGYTF
- TRBJ1-1 - TRBV4-2 13 TGTGCCAGCAGCCAAGGGGCAGGAGGTGAAGCTTTCTTT CASSQGAGGEAFF
- TRBJ1-1 - TRBV29-1 12 TGCAGCGTTTCTTGGAGGAACACTGAAGCTTTCTTT CSVSWRNTEAFF
TRBD1 TRBJ2-7 - TRBV7-9 13 TGTGCCAGCAGCTCGGGACAGACCTACGAGCAGTACTTC CASSSGQTYEQYF
- TRBJ1-4 - TRBV7-2 14 TGTGCCAGCAGCTTAGGCCAGGGGTTTGAAAAACTGTTTTTT CASSLGQGFEKLFF
- TRBJ2-1 - TRBV28 12 TGTGCCAGCAGTCCCGAGGGTATTGAGCAGTTCTTC CASSPEGIEQFF
TRBD2 TRBJ2-5 - TRBV10-2 16 TGCGCCAGCAGTGAGTCTGAGCGGGGGCTCAAGAGTACCCAGTACTTC CASSESERGLKSTQYF